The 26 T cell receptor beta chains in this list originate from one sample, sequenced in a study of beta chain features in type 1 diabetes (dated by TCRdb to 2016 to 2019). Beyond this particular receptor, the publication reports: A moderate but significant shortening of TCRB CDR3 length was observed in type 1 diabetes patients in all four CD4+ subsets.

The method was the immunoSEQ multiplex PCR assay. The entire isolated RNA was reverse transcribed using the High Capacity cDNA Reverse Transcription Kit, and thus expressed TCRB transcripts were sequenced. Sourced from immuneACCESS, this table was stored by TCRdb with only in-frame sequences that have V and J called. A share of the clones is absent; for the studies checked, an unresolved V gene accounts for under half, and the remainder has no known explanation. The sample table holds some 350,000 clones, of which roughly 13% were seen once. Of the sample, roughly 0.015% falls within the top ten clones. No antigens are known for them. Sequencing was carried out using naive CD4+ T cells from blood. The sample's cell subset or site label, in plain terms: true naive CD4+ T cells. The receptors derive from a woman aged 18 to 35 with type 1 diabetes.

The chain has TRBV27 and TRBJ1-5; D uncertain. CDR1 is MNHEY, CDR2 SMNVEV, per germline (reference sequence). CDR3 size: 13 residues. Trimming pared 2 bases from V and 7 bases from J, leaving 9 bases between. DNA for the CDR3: TGTGCCAGCAGTTTAATAGGCGGGCAGCCCCAGCATTTT. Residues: CASSLIGGQPQHF.

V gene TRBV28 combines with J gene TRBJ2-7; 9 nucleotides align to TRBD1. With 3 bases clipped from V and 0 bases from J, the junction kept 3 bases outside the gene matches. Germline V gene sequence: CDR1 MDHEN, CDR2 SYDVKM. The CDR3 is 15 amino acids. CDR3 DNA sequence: TGTGCCAGCAGTTTGCGGGACAGGGTCTCCTACGAGCAGTACTTC. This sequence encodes CASSLRDRVSYEQYF.

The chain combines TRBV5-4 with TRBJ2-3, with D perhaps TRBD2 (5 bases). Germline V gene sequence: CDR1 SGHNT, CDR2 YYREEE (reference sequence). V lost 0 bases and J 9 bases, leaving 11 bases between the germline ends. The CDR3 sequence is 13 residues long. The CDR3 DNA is TGTGCCAGCAGCTTGGCTTTCGGGGAAACGCAGTATTTT. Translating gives CASSLAFGETQYF.

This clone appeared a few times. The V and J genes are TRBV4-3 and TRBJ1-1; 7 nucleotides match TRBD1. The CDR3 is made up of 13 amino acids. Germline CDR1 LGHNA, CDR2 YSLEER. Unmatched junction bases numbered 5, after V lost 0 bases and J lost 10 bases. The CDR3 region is CASSQDMTGRAFF. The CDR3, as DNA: TGCGCCAGCAGCCAAGATATGACAGGGAGAGCTTTCTTT.

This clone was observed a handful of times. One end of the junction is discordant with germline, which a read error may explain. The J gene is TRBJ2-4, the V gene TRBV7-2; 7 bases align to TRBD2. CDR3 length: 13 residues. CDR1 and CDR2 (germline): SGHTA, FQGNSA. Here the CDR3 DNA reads TGTGCCAGCAGCCTAGCGGAGGTTAACATTCAGTACTTC. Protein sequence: CASSLAEVNIQYF.

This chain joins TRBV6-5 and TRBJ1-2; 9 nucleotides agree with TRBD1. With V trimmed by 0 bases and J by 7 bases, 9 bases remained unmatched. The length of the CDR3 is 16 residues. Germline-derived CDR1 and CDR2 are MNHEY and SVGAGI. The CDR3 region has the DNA TGTGCCAGCAGTTACTCGACCTCGGGACAGGGTCGTGGCTACACCTTC. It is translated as CASSYSTSGQGRGYTF.

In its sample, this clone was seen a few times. This CDR3 reads CASSQRRGEKLFF. As DNA, the CDR3 is TGTGCCAGCAGCCAACGGCGCGGTGAAAAACTGTTTTTT. The chain links TRBV14 to TRBJ1-4; D not resolved. Trimming left V 2 bases short and J 7 bases short, with 8 bases between. Germline CDR1 reads SGHDN; CDR2 reads FVKESK. The CDR3 extends over 13 amino acids.

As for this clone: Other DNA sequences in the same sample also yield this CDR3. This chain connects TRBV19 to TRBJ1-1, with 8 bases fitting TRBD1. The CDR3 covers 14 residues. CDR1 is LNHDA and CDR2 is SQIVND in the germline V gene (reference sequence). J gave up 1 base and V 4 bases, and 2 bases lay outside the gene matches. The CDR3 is CASSTGQGNTEAFF. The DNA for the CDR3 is TGTGCCAGTAGTACCGGACAGGGGAACACTGAAGCTTTCTTT.

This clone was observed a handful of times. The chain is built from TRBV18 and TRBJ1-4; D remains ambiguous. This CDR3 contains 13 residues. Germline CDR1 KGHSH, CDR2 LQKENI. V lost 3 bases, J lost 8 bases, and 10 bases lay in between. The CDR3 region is CASSPDMLEKLFF. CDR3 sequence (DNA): TGTGCCAGCTCACCTGACATGTTGGAAAAACTGTTTTTT.

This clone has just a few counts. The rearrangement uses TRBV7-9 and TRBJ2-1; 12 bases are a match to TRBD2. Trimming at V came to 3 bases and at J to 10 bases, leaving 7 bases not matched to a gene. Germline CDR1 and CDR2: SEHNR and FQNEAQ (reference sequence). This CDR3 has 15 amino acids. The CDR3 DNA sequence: TGTGCCAGCAGCTTTAGTACTAGCGGGAGGAGGGAGCAGTTCTTC. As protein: CASSFSTSGRREQFF.

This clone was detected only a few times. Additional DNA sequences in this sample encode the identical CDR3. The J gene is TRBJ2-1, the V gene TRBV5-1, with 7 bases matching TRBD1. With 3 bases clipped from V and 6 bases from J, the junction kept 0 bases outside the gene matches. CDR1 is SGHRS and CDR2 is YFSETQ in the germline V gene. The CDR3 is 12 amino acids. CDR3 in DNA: TGCGCCAGCAGCTCAGGGGGCAATGAGCAGTTCTTC. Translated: CASSSGGNEQFF.

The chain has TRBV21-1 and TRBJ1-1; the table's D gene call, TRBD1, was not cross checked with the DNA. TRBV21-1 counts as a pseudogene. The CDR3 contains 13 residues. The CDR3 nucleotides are TGTGCCAGCGAACAGGGCGCTTGGACTGAAGCTTTCTTT. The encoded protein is CASEQGAWTEAFF.

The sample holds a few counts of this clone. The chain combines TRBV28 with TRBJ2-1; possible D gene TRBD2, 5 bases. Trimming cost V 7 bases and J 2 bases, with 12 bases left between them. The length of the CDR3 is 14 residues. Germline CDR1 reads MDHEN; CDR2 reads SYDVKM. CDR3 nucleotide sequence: TGTGCCAGCACCGTACTAGGCCCCTACAATGAGCAGTTCTTC. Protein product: CASTVLGPYNEQFF.

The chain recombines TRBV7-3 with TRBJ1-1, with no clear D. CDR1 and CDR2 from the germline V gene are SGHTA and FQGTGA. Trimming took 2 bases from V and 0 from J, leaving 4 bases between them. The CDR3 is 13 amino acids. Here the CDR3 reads CASSLSVNTEAFF. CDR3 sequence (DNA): TGTGCCAGCAGCTTATCAGTGAACACTGAAGCTTTCTTT. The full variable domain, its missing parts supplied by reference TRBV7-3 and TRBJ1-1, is GAGVSQTPSNKVTEKGKYVELRCDPISGHTALYWYRQSLGQGPEFLIYFQGTGAADDSGLPNDRFFAVRPEGSVSTLKIQRTERGDSAVYLCASSLSVNTEAFFGQGTRLTVV.

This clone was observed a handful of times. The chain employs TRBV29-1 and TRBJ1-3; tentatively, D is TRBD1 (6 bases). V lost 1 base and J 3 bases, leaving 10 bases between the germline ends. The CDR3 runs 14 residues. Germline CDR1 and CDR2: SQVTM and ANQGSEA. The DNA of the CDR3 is TGCAGCGTTGAAGGGTCAGGGGTTGGAAACACCATATATTTT. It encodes CSVEGSGVGNTIYF.

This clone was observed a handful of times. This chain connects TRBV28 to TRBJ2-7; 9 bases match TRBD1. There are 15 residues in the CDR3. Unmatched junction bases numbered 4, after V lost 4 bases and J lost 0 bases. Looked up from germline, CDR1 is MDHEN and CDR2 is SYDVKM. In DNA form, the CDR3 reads TGTGCCAGCAGTTCCCCGGGACAGGGCTCCTACGAGCAGTACTTC. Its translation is CASSSPGQGSYEQYF.

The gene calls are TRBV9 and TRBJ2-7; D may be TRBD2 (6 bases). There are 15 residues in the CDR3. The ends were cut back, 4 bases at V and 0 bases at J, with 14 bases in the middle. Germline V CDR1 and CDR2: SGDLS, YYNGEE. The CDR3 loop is CASSPQEGRSYEQYF. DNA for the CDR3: TGTGCCAGCAGCCCCCAGGAGGGCCGCTCCTACGAGCAGTACTTC.

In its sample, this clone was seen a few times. The DNA for the CDR3 is TGTGCCAGCAGCTCTACCGATACGGGACAGAAGCAGTTCTTC. Amino acid sequence: CASSSTDTGQKQFF. The J gene is TRBJ2-1, the V gene TRBV7-8; 7 nucleotides agree with TRBD1. V dropped 4 bases and J dropped 11; count of bases not matched to a gene: 11. CDR1 is SGHVS, CDR2 FQNEAQ, per germline. The CDR3 is made up of 14 amino acids.

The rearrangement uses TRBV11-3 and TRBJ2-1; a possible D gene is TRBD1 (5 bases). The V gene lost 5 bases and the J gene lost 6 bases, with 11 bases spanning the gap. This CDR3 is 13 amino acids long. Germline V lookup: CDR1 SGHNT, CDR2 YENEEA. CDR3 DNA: TGTGCCAGCAGCCTTCCTAGGGGCAATGAGCAGTTCTTC. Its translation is CASSLPRGNEQFF.

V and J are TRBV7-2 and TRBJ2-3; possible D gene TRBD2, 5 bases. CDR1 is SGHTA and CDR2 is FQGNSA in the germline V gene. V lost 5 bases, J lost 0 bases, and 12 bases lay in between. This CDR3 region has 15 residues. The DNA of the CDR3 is TGTGCCAGCAGCCGGCTTCGGACTAGCACAGATACGCAGTATTTT. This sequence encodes CASSRLRTSTDTQYF.

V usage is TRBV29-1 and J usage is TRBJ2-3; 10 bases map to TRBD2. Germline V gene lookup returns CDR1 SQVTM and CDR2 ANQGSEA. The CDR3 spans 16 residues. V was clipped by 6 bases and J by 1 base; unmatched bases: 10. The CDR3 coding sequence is TGCAGCGTCACCCCTACGACTAGCGGGCGCACAGATACGCAGTATTTT. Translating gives CSVTPTTSGRTDTQYF.

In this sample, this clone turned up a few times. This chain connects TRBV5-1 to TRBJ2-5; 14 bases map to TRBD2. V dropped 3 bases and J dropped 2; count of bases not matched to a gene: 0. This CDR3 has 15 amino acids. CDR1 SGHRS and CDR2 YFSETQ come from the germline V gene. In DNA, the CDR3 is TGCGCCAGCAGCTGGACTAGCGGGGGGCAAGAGACCCAGTACTTC. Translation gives CASSWTSGGQETQYF.

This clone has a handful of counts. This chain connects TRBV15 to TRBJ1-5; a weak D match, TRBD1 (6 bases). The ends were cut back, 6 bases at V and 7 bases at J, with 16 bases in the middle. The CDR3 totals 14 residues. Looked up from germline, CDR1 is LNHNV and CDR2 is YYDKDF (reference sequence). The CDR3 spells CATSGTHQTQPQHF. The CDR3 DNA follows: TGTGCCACCAGTGGGACACACCAGACCCAGCCCCAGCATTTT.

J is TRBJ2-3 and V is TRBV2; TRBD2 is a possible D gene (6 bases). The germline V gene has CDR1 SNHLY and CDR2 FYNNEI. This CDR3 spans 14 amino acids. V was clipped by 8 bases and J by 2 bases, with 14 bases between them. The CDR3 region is CASRERGNTDTQYF. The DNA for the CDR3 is TGTGCCAGCCGGGAGCGCGGAAACACAGATACGCAGTATTTT.

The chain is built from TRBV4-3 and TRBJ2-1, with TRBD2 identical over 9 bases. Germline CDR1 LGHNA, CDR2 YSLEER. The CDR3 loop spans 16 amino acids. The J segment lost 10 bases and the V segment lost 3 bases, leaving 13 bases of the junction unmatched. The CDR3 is CASSHSGSVPHGEQFF. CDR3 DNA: TGCGCCAGCAGCCATAGCGGGAGCGTTCCTCATGGAGAGCAGTTCTTC.

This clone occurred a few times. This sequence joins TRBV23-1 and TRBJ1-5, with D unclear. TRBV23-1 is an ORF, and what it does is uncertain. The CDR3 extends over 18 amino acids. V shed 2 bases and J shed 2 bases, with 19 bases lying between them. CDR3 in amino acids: CASSQRQAYKRGNQPQHF. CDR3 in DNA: TGCGCCAGCAGTCAACGACAAGCTTATAAGAGGGGCAATCAGCCCCAGCATTTT.